This record covers a single T cell receptor (beta chain). Its specificity is unknown. This CDR3 is built from 13 residues. Each CDR3 protein gets one entry after TCRdb re-called the RT-PCR reads with MiXCR. The sample contains around 850,000 distinct CDR3 sequences, 18% of which appear only once. This specimen belongs to a study of response to subunit inactivated influenza vaccine. Study results and limitations: A suggestion made by the authors is that each seasonal influenza vaccination recruits few new T cells.

This specimen consisted of PBMCs from blood, obtained 5 days after vaccination. The source of this sequence is a man aged 45 to 65 who received an inactivated influenza vaccine. This rearrangement joins TRBV21-1 to TRBJ2-7; the tabulated D call, TRBD1, remains unverified against the DNA. TRBV21-1 is deemed a pseudogene. The CDR3 sequence: CASSKRAAYEQYF. The DNA of the CDR3 is TGTGCCAGCAGCAAAAGGGCGGCCTACGAGCAGTACTTC.